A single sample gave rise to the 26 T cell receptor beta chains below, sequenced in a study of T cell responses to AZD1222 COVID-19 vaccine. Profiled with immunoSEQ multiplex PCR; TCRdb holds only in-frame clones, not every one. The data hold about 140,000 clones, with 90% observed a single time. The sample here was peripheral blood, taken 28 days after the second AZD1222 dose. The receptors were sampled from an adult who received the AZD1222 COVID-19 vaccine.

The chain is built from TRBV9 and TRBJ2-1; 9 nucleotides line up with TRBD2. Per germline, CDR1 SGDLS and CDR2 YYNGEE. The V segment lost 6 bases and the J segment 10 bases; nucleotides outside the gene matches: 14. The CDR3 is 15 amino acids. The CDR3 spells CASTPFSSGGSEQFF. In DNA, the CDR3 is TGTGCCAGCACCCCTTTTTCGAGCGGGGGGTCGGAGCAGTTCTTC.

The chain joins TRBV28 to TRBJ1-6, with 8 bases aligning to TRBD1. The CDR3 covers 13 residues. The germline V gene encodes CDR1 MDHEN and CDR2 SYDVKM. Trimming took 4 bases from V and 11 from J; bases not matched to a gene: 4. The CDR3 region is CASSSDRVTPLHF. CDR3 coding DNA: TGTGCCAGCAGTTCGGACAGGGTGACACCCCTCCACTTT.

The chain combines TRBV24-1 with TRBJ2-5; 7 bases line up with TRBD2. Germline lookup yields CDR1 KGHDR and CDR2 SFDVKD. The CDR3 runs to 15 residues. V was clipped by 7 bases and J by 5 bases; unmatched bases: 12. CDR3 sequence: CATSPTSPSEETQYF. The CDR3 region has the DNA TGTGCCACCAGCCCGACTAGCCCCAGCGAGGAGACCCAGTACTTC.

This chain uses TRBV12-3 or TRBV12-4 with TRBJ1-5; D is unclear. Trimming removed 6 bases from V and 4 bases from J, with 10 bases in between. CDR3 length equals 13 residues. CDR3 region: CASSPDENQPQHF. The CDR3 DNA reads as TGTGCCAGCAGCCCGGATGAAAATCAGCCCCAGCATTTT.

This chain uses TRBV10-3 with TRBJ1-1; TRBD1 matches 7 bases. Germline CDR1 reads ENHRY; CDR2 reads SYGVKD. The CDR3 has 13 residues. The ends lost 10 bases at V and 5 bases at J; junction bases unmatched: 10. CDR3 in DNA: TGTGCCAACAGCCAGGGGGGAAAAACTGAAGCTTTCTTT. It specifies CANSQGGKTEAFF.

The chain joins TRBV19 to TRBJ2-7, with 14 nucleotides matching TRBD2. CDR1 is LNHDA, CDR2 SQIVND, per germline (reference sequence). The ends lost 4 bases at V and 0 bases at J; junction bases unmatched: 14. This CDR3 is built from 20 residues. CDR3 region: CASSTKAGTSGSSPSYEQYF. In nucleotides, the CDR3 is TGTGCCAGTAGTACAAAAGCCGGGACTAGCGGGAGCTCCCCCTCCTACGAGCAGTACTTC.

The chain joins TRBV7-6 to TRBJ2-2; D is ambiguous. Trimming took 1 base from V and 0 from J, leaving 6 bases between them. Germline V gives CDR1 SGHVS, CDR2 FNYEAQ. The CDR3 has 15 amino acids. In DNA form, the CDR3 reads TGTGCCAGCAGCTTAGACCCGGCGAACACCGGGGAGCTGTTTTTT. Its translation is CASSLDPANTGELFF.

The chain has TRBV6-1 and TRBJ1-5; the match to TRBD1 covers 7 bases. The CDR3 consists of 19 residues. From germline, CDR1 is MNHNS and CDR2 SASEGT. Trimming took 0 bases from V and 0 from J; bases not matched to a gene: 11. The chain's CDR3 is CASSEAWAGGSYSNQPQHF. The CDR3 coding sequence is TGTGCCAGCAGTGAAGCCTGGGCAGGGGGATCTTATAGCAATCAGCCCCAGCATTTT.

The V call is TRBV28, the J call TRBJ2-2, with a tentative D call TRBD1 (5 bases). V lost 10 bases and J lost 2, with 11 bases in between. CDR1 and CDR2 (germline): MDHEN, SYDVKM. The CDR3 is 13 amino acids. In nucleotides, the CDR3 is TGTGCCATCCGGACAACCAACACCGGGGAGCTGTTTTTT. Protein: CAIRTTNTGELFF.

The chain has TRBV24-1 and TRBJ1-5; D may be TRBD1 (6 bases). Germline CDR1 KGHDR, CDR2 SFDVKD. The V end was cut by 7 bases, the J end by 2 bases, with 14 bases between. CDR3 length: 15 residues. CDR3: CATSARTVGNQPQHF. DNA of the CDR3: TGTGCCACCAGCGCCAGGACAGTCGGCAATCAGCCCCAGCATTTT.

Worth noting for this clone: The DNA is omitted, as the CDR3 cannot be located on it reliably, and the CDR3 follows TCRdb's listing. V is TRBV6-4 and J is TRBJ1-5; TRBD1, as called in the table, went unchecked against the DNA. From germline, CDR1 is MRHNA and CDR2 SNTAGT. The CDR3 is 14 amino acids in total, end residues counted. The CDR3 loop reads CAAHPYRCNQPQHF.

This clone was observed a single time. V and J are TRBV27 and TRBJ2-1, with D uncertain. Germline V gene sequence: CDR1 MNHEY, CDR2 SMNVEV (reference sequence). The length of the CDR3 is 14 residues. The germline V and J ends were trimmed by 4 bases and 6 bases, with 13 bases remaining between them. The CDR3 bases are TGTGCCAGCAGTTCCACCCTTTGGGGCAATGAGCAGTTCTTC. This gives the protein CASSSTLWGNEQFF.

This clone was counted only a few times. CDR3 bases: TGCGCCAGCAGTCCACTGGACTTAATCTCTGAAGCTTTCTTT. It specifies CASSPLDLISEAFF. The chain has TRBV23-1 and TRBJ1-1, with D unresolved. TRBV23-1 is an open reading frame, and its role is uncertain. The CDR3 length is 14 residues. V lost 4 bases, J lost 6 bases, and 15 bases lay in between.

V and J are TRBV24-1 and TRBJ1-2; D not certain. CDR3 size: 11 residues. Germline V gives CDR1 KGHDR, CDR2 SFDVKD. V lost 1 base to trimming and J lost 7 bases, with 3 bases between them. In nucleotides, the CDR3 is TGTGCCACCAGTGATTTATTTGGCTACACCTTC. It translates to CATSDLFGYTF.

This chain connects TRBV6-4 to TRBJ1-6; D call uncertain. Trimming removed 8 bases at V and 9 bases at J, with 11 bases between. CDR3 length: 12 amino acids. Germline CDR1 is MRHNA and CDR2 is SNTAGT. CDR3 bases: TGTGCCAGCCCTGGTATTCGTTCACCCCTCCACTTT. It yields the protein CASPGIRSPLHF.

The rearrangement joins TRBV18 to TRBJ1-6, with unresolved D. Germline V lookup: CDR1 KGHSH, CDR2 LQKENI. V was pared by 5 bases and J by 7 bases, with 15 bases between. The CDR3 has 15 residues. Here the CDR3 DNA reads TGTGCCAGCTCATATAGGGCAGAAGAAAATTCACCCCTCCACTTT. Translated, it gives CASSYRAEENSPLHF.

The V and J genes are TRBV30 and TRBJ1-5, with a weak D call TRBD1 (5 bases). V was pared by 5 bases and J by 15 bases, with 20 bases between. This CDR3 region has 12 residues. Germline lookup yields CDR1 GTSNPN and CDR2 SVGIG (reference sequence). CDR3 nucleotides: TGTGCCTGGGGCTCTACCGGGACCTCCGTGCATTTT. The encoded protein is CAWGSTGTSVHF.

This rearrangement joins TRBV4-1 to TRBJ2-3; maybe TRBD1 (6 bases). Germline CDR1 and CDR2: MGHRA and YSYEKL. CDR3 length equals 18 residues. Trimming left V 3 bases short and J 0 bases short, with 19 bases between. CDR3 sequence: CASSHEHQGQTSTDTQYF. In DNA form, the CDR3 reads TGCGCCAGCAGCCACGAACACCAGGGACAAACTAGCACAGATACGCAGTATTTT.

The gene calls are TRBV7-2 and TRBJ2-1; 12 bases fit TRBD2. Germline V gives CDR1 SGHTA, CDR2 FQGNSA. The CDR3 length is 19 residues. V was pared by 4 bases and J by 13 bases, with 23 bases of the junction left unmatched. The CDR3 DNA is TGTGCCAGCAGCTCCTTGACTAGCGGGAGTTTTAGAGGAACATACGGACAGTTCTTC. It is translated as CASSSLTSGSFRGTYGQFF. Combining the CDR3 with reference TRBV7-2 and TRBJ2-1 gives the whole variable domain GAGVSQSPSNKVTEKGKDVELRCDPISGHTALYWYRQSLGQGLEFLIYFQGNSAPDKSGLPSDRFSAERTGGSVSTLTIQRTQQEDSAVYLCASSSLTSGSFRGTYGQFFGPGTRLTVL.

The CDR3 DNA follows: TGTGCCAGCAGTACCTGGTCGGAGGACTATGGCTACACCTTC. It yields the protein CASSTWSEDYGYTF. The chain joins TRBV28 to TRBJ1-2; D gene ambiguous. Germline assignment: CDR1 MDHEN and CDR2 SYDVKM. The CDR3 has 14 amino acids. The V end lost 5 bases, the J end lost 3 bases, and 13 bases lay between the germline ends.

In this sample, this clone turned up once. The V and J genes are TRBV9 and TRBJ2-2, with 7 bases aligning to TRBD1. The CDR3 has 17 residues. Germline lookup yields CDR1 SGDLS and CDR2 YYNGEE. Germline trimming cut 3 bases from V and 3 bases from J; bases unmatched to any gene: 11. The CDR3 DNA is TGTGCCAGCAGCGCCCGACAGGGAAGTAAGGACACCGGGGAGCTGTTTTTT. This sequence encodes CASSARQGSKDTGELFF.

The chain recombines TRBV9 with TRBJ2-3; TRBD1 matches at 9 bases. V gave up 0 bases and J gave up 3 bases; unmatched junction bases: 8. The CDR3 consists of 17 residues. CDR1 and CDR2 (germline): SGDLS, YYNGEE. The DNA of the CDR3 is TGTGCCAGCAGCGTAGCTCCCGACAGGGGGGGTACAGATACGCAGTATTTT. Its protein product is CASSVAPDRGGTDTQYF.

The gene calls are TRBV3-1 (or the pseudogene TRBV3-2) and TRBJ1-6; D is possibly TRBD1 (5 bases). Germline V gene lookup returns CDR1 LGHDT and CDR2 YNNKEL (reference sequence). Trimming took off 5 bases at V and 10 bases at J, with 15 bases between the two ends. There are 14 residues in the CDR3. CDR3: CASSKAGLGSPLHF. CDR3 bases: TGTGCCAGCAGCAAGGCAGGGTTGGGCTCACCCCTCCACTTT.

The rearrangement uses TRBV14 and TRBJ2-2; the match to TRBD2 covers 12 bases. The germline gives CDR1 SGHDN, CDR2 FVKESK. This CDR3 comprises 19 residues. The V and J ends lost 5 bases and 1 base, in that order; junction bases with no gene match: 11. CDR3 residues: CASSLYETSGRLNTGELFF. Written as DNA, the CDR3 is TGTGCCAGCAGCTTATACGAGACTAGCGGGAGACTGAACACCGGGGAGCTGTTTTTT. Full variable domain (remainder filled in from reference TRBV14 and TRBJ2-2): EAGVTQFPSHSVIEKGQTVTLRCDPISGHDNLYWYRRVMGKEIKFLLHFVKESKQDESGMPNNRFLAERTGGTYSTLKVQPAELEDSGVYFCASSLYETSGRLNTGELFFGEGSRLTVL.

The CDR3 nucleotides are TGTGCCAGCAGCTTAGCGGGAGTCAACGGCTACAATGAGCAGTTCTTC. Translating gives CASSLAGVNGYNEQFF. V gene TRBV7-9 combines with J gene TRBJ2-1; the D gene is possibly TRBD2 (5 bases). Trimming removed 0 bases at V and 3 bases at J, with 12 bases between. This CDR3 spans 16 amino acids. Germline lookup yields CDR1 SEHNR and CDR2 FQNEAQ (reference sequence).

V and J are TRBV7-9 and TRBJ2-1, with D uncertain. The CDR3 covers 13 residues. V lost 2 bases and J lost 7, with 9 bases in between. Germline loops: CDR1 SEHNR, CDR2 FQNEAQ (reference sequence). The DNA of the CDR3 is TGTGCCAGCAGCTTACACGGGCTTAATGAGCAGTTCTTC. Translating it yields CASSLHGLNEQFF.